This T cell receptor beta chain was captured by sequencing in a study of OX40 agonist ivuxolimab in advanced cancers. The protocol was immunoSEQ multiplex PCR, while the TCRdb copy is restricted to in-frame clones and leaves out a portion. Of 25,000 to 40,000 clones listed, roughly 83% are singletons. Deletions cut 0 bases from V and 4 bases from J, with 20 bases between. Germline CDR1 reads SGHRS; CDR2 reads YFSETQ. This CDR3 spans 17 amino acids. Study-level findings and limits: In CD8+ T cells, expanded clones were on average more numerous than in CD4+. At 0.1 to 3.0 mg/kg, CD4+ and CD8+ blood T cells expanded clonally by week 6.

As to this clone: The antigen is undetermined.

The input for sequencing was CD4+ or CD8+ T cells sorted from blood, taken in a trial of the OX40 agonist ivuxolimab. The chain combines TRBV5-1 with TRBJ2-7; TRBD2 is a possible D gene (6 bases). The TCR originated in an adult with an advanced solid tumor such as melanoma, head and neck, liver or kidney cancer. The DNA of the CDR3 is TGCGCCAGCAGCTTGGCCTACCTCCCAGGGACTCCATACGAGCAGTACTTC. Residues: CASSLAYLPGTPYEQYF. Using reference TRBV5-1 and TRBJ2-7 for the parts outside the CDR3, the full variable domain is KAGVTQTPRYLIKTRGQQVTLSCSPISGHRSVSWYQQTPGQGLQFLFEYFSETQRNKGNFPGRFSGRQFSNSRSEMNVSTLELGDSALYLCASSLAYLPGTPYEQYFGPGTRLTVT.